This T cell receptor (beta chain) was sequenced for a study of CD8+CD57+ T cells in acquired aplastic anemia. The table lists this clonotype with many counts. Using genomic DNA as the template, TCR beta VDJ and CDR3 profiling was carried out. From the reads, TCRdb called clonotypes with MiXCR, one entry per CDR3 protein. The profile shows more than 100,000 distinct CDR3 sequences, over 45% of them singletons. Germline values: CDR1 SGHAT, CDR2 FQNNGV. Trimming stripped 5 bases from V and 5 bases from J, with 19 bases between. This CDR3 spans 16 amino acids. Material: sorted CD4+, CD8+, or CD8+CD57+ T cells (not recorded which) from PBMCs. The sequence came from a human donor in good health, serving as a control. The gene calls are TRBV11-2 and TRBJ1-5; a weak D match, TRBD1 (5 bases). CDR3 in DNA: TGTGCCAGCAGCCAATCGGAGAGGGGTAGGCATCAGCCCCAGCATTTT. This encodes CASSQSERGRHQPQHF.